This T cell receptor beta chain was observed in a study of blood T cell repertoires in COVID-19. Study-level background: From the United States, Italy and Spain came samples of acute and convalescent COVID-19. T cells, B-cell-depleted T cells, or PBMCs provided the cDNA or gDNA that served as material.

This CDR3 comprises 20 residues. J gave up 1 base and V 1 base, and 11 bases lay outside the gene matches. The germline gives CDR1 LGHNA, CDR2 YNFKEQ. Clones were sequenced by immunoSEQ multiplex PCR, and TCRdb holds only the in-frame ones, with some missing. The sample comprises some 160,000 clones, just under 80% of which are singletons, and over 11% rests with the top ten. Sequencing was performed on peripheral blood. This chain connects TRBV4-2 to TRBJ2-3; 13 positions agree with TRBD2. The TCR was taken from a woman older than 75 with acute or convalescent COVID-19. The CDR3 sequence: CASSQGGTSGISAGTDTQYF. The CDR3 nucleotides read TGTGCCAGCAGCCAAGGCGGGACTAGCGGGATCTCTGCTGGCACAGATACGCAGTATTTT.